This TCR beta chain was observed in a study of molecular identifiers for immune sequencing clone quantification. Previously described methods with listed TCR primers produced the bulk TCR libraries. TCRdb reprocessed the PCR reads with MiXCR, giving one entry per CDR3 protein. This sample yields some 320,000 distinct CDR3 sequences, of which 20% to 25% are seen a single time; about 0.79% belongs to the top ten. Germline V lookup: CDR1 MDHEN, CDR2 SYDVKM. The V end lost 5 bases, the J end lost 3 bases, and 5 bases lay between the germline ends. CDR3 length equals 11 residues. Sorted cells numbering roughly 19,000 to 1,000,000, with 10%, 30% or 50% RNA, yielded the naive CD8 libraries. This clonotype has a handful of counts.

This chain connects TRBV28 to TRBJ2-7; D gene uncertain. Specimen: naive CD8+ T cells from blood, with Jurkat cell RNA spiked in. This sample's subset: FACS-sorted CD8+CD4-CCR7+CD45RA+ naive T cells. The TCR originated in a human donor in good health. Some libraries in this study had Jurkat cell RNA spiked in. The CDR3 region is CASSQFYEQYF. Written as DNA, the CDR3 is TGTGCCAGCAGTCAATTCTACGAGCAGTACTTC.